One TCR beta chain is described in this entry. RNA transcripts were the template, and TCR beta CDR3 regions were amplified from them. In the first round, RT-PCR was carried out with HTBI primers, and a multiplex PCR formed the second round. Each CDR3 protein gets one entry after TCRdb re-called the multiplex PCR reads with MiXCR. Of over a million distinct CDR3 sequences listed, about 40% are singletons. Looked up from germline, CDR1 is MNHNS and CDR2 is SASEGT. This CDR3 region has 15 residues. V was clipped by 7 bases and J by 11 bases, with 21 bases between them. The data were taken from a study of Graves' ophthalmopathy and Graves' hyperthyroidism.

The chain is built from TRBV6-1 and TRBJ2-6; the D gene is possibly TRBD1 (6 bases). The TCR comes from an adult man with Graves' hyperthyroidism. Sequencing input: peripheral blood or thyroid tissue (not recorded which). CDR3 nucleotide sequence: TGTGCCAGCACCCCGGGACACCAGGGAACCTACGTCCTGACTTTC. Protein sequence: CASTPGHQGTYVLTF.